These T cell receptor beta chains were read from a single sample in a study of CD8 T cells in Susac syndrome. Using its own MiXCR run on the immunoSEQ multiplex PCR reads, TCRdb lists one record per CDR3 protein. The table records some 200,000 distinct CDR3 sequences, about 95% of them present only once. Sequencing was done on a sample of CD4+ T cells from PBMCs. Every receptor here comes from a human donor with multiple sclerosis. Each CDR3 is given with its conserved first and last residue. The D gene is left open where the match is weak. A clone size is listed for some rows: how often the clone was seen (once, few, many), or a class if it is expanded.

cdr3_length	d_call	j_call	clone_size	v_call	cdr3_nt	cdr3_aa
12	.	TRBJ2-7	.	TRBV2	TGTGCCAGCAGTGAGGACACCTACGAGCAGTACTTC	CASSEDTYEQYF
15	TRBD1	TRBJ2-2	once	TRBV10-3	TGTGCCATCAACCCGACAGGGGACAACACCGGGGAGCTGTTTTTT	CAINPTGDNTGELFF
15	TRBD2	TRBJ2-2	.	TRBV20-1	TGCAGTGCTAGCCCCGGACTAGCGGGAACCGGGGAGCTGTTTTTT	CSASPGLAGTGELFF
11	.	TRBJ2-5	once	TRBV29-1	TGCAGCGTTCAAGGGTATGAGACCCAGTACTTC	CSVQGYETQYF
13	.	TRBJ2-5	.	TRBV20-1	TGCAGTGCCAAAGGACCGACCCAAGAGACCCAGTACTTC	CSAKGPTQETQYF
14	.	TRBJ2-7	.	TRBV3-1	TGTGCCAGCAGCCAAGTCGGCGGATCCTACGAGCAGTACTTC	CASSQVGGSYEQYF
15	.	TRBJ1-1	.	TRBV3-1	TGTGCCAGCCTACCCTCCCGGGGGCTGAACACTGAAGCTTTCTTT	CASLPSRGLNTEAFF
13	.	TRBJ1-6	.	TRBV20-1	TGCAGTGCTCGGGACATGCCGAATTCACCCCTCCACTTT	CSARDMPNSPLHF
16	.	TRBJ2-7	.	TRBV28	TGTGCCAGCAGTTTTAAGATCGGGGGAAGCGCCTACGAGCAGTACTTC	CASSFKIGGSAYEQYF
14	.	TRBJ2-5	once	TRBV20-1	TGCAGTGCTAGAGATGTGACTCGGCAAGAGACCCAGTACTTC	CSARDVTRQETQYF
14	TRBD1	TRBJ2-7	.	TRBV2	TGTGCCGGCAGTGAGGGGACAGGGCTCCACGAGCAGTACTTC	CAGSEGTGLHEQYF
14	.	TRBJ1-6	.	TRBV12-3/TRBV12-4	TGTGCCAGCAGCCTAACAGGGCAAAATTCACCCCTCCACTTT	CASSLTGQNSPLHF
11	.	TRBJ2-1	.	TRBV12-5	TGTGCTAGTGGTTTGGTCATAGGGCAGTTCTTC	CASGLVIGQFF
16	TRBD1	TRBJ2-1	once	TRBV3-1	TGTGCCAGCAGCCGGACGACAGGGTTTGTCTATGCTGAGCAGTTCTTC	CASSRTTGFVYAEQFF
16	TRBD2	TRBJ2-3	.	TRBV20-1	TGCAGTGCGAACTCCCCTAGCGGGGGGAGTACAGATACGCAGTATTTT	CSANSPSGGSTDTQYF
16	TRBD2	TRBJ2-1	.	TRBV7-3	TGTGCCAGCAGCATCGGGACTAGCGGGAGTTACAATGAGCAGTTCTTC	CASSIGTSGSYNEQFF
15	TRBD2	TRBJ2-1	.	TRBV11-1	TGTGCCAGCAGCTACGATCTCACTAGCGCGGATGAGCAGTTCTTC	CASSYDLTSADEQFF
15	.	TRBJ2-5	.	TRBV28	TGTGCCAGCAGGGCGGATAGGTTTTCCGGGGAGACCCAGTACTTC	CASRADRFSGETQYF
13	.	TRBJ2-7	.	TRBV28	TGTGCCAGCAGGCCCCAGGGGAACTACGAGCAGTACTTC	CASRPQGNYEQYF
18	TRBD2	TRBJ2-3	.	TRBV7-2	TGTGCCAGCAGCTTAGGTCATCATGCGCGGGGGGGCACAGATACGCAGTATTTT	CASSLGHHARGGTDTQYF
15	.	TRBJ2-5	.	TRBV25-1	TGTGCCAGCAGTCGGGAACAACCGTACCAAGAGACCCAGTACTTC	CASSREQPYQETQYF
15	.	TRBJ1-2	once	TRBV3-1	TGTGCCAGCAGCCAAGGACGGCGAGCTAACTATGGCTACACCTTC	CASSQGRRANYGYTF